One and the same sample provided the 4 T cell receptor beta chains below, sequenced in a study of long-term antiretroviral therapy in people with HIV. Survey-level immunoSEQ v3.0 assays were run. TCRdb's copy holds only in-frame clones and misses some; the assay was immunoSEQ multiplex PCR. The table records 30,000 to 35,000 clones, roughly 83% of them present only once. The source material was unsorted PBMCs, sampled 1.9 years after starting antiretroviral therapy. The receptors were gathered from a man younger than 35 with HIV.

The chain joins TRBV5-4 to TRBJ2-7; D may be TRBD1 (5 bases). CDR1 is SGHNT and CDR2 is YYREEE in the germline V gene (reference sequence). V dropped 0 bases and J dropped 4 bases, with 8 bases sitting between them. This CDR3 has 13 amino acids. The CDR3 here is CASSLGGEYEQYV. The CDR3 DNA follows: TGTGCCAGCAGCTTGGGGGGCGAATACGAGCAGTACGTC.

The J gene is TRBJ2-5, the V gene TRBV6-1; 10 bases align to TRBD1. The CDR3 covers 14 residues. Germline CDR1 and CDR2: MNHNS and SASEGT. The trim removed 6 bases at V and 5 bases at J, leaving 6 bases unmatched. CDR3 DNA sequence: TGTGCCAGCAGCGCAGACAGGGGGCTCGAGACCCAGTACTTC. It codes for CASSADRGLETQYF.

The chain is built from TRBV28 and TRBJ2-5, with a weak D call TRBD1 (6 bases). The V end was cut by 5 bases, the J end by 3 bases, with 10 bases between. Germline loops: CDR1 MDHEN, CDR2 SYDVKM. CDR3 length: 13 residues. CDR3 in DNA: TGTGCCAGCAGTCCGGGACAAGAAGAGACCCAGTACTTC. Its translation is CASSPGQEETQYF. Using reference TRBV28 and TRBJ2-5 for the parts outside the CDR3, the full variable domain is DVKVTQSSRYLVKRTGEKVFLECVQDMDHENMFWYRQDPGLGLRLIYFSYDVKMKEKGDIPEGYSVSREKKERFSLILESASTNQTSMYLCASSPGQEETQYFGPGTRLLVL.

The chain uses TRBV4-1 and TRBJ2-2; D could derive from TRBD1 or TRBD2 (5 bases each). Germline V lookup: CDR1 MGHRA, CDR2 YSYEKL. The V gene lost 4 bases and the J gene lost 4 bases, with 10 bases spanning the gap. The CDR3 spans 14 residues. CDR3 residues: CASSPGRATGELFF. CDR3 nucleotides: TGCGCCAGCAGCCCAGGGCGGGCCACCGGGGAGCTGTTTTTT.